The 2 T cell receptor beta chains below come from one sample, sequenced in a study of cytomegalovirus exposure and HLA in healthy donors. Primers for the PCR totalled 60 Vbeta and 13 Jbeta. The assay was immunoSEQ multiplex PCR, and TCRdb's table has in-frame clones only and misses some. Among 120,000 to 150,000 clones listed, about three quarters were seen once. Sequenced input: PBMCs. Receptors were obtained from a man aged 40-50 years in good health and CMV-seropositive.

The chain couples TRBV7-2 to TRBJ1-5, with a tentative D call TRBD1 (6 bases). The length of the CDR3 is 15 residues. The germline CDR1 and CDR2 sequences are SGHTA and FQGNSA. V lost 7 bases, J lost 5 bases, and 18 bases lay in between. This CDR3 is CASTLVGAGDQPQHF. CDR3 nucleotides: TGTGCCAGCACCCTGGTGGGGGCTGGGGATCAGCCCCAGCATTTT. Variable domain in full (rest from reference TRBV7-2 and TRBJ1-5): GAGVSQSPSNKVTEKGKDVELRCDPISGHTALYWYRQSLGQGLEFLIYFQGNSAPDKSGLPSDRFSAERTGGSVSTLTIQRTQQEDSAVYLCASTLVGAGDQPQHFGDGTRLSIL.

CDR3 coding DNA: TGTGCCAGCAGCTTTTCGAAGGAGGGACTAAGACAAGAGACCCAGTACTTC. It yields the protein CASSFSKEGLRQETQYF. V gene TRBV7-8 combines with J gene TRBJ2-5; 7 bases agree with TRBD2. V lost 3 bases, J lost 2 bases, and 12 bases stayed unmatched. CDR3 length: 17 residues. CDR1 SGHVS and CDR2 FQNEAQ come from the germline V gene. The variable domain in full, completed from reference TRBV7-8 and TRBJ2-5, reads GAGVSQSPRYKVAKRGQDVALRCDPISGHVSLFWYQQALGQGPEFLTYFQNEAQLDKSGLPSDRFFAERPEGSVSTLKIQRTQQEDSAVYLCASSFSKEGLRQETQYFGPGTRLLVL.